The sequence of this T cell receptor beta chain was determined in a study of blood T cell repertoires in COVID-19. The overall study: Specimens from acute and convalescent COVID-19 originated in the United States, Italy and Spain. In each case, the material was cDNA or gDNA derived from T cells, B-cell-depleted T cells, or PBMCs.

Original analysis: Using reference gene primer amplification, nucleated cell counts were estimated. Data came from immunoSEQ multiplex PCR; TCRdb stores just in-frame clones and leaves some out. The V and J calls and clone size come from that table; D and trimming were worked out from the DNA. The sample holds roughly 140,000 clones, approximately 91% seen once. From germline, CDR1 is SGHNT and CDR2 YYREEE (reference sequence). The CDR3 has 19 residues. The V gene end was trimmed by 0 bases and the J gene end by 6 bases; junction bases not matched to a gene: 14. The chain joins TRBV5-4 to TRBJ2-3; 12 nucleotides line up with TRBD2. The sample comprised peripheral blood. The TCR was taken from a man aged 70-80 years with acute or convalescent COVID-19. For the CDR3, the DNA is TGTGCCAGCAGCTTGGGGGGGCTAGCGGGAGGGACACTAAGGGATACGCAGTATTTT. Protein: CASSLGGLAGGTLRDTQYF.